This T cell receptor beta chain derives from a study of CD8 T cells in ankylosing spondylitis. This CDR3 spans 13 amino acids. The germline V and J ends were trimmed by 5 bases and 4 bases, with 15 bases remaining between them. The germline V gene has CDR1 SQVTM and CDR2 ANQGSEA. This clonotype has ten or more counts. Its matching antigen is unknown. TCRdb processed the 5' RACE reads anew with MiXCR; each CDR3 protein has one entry. The sample consists of under 300,000 distinct CDR3 sequences, about 10% of them appearing once. Study outcomes and limitations: Fewer than 10 highly homologous variants formed a TCR beta motif that appeared characteristic of ankylosing spondylitis blood. Disease-associated clonotypes exhibited CD8+ identity and were relatively infrequent in peripheral blood. Matched synovial fluid from ankylosing spondylitis patients was reported to be enriched for disease-linked clones. Prior work had noted some motif variants in reactive arthritis blood and synovial fluid.

The V call is TRBV29-1, the J call TRBJ2-7; D might be TRBD1 (6 bases). The specimen sequenced was blood, either unsorted or a sorted T cell fraction (not recorded which). The source of this sequence is a male donor with ankylosing spondylitis or in good health (not recorded which). The CDR3 protein is CSVLPAQGYEQYF. For the CDR3, the DNA is TGCAGCGTTCTCCCCGCTCAGGGGTACGAGCAGTACTTC.